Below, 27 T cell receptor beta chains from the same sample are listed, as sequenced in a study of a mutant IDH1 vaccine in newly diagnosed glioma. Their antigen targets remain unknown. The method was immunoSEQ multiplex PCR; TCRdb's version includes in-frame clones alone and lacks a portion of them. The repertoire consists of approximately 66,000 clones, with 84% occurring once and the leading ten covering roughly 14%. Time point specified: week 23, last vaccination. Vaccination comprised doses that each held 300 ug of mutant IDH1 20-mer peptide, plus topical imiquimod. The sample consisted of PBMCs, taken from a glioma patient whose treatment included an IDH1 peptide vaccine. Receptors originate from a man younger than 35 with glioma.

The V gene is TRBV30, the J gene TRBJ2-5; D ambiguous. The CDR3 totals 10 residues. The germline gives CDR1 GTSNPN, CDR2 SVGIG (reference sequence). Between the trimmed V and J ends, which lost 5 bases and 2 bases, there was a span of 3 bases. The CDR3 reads CAWGQETQYF. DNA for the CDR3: TGTGCCTGGGGTCAAGAGACCCAGTACTTC.

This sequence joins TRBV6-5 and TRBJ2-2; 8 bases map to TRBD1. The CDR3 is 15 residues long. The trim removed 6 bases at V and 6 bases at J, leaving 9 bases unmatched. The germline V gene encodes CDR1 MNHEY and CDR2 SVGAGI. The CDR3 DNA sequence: TGTGCCAGCAGAGGATCAGGGGGCTCGGCCGGGGAGCTGTTTTTT. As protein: CASRGSGGSAGELFF.

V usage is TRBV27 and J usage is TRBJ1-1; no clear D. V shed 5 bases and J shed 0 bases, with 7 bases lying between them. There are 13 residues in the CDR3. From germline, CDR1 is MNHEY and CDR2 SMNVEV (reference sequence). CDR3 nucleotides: TGTGCCAGCAGTAAACAGATGAACACTGAAGCTTTCTTT. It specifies CASSKQMNTEAFF.

CDR3 DNA sequence: TGTGCCAGTAGTATCCAACTCAGCTCCTACGAGCAGTACTTC. Amino acids: CASSIQLSSYEQYF. This chain links TRBV19 with TRBJ2-7, with no clear D. This CDR3 contains 14 residues. Per germline, CDR1 LNHDA and CDR2 SQIVND (reference sequence). The V end was cut by 3 bases, the J end by 0 bases, with 9 bases between.

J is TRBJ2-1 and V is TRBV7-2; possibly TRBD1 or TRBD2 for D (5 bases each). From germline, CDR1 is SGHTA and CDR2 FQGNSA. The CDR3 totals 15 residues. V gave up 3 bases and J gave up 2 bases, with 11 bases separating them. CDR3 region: CASSLGEFPYNEQFF. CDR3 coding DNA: TGTGCCAGCAGCTTGGGGGAGTTCCCCTACAATGAGCAGTTCTTC.

In DNA, the CDR3 is TGTGCCAGCAGCTCCTTAGGGGCCGGCACAGATACGCAGTATTTT. This gives the protein CASSSLGAGTDTQYF. The chain is built from TRBV7-6 and TRBJ2-3; possibly TRBD1 for D (5 bases). Trimming shortened V by 4 bases and J by 1 base, and 12 bases separated the two germline ends. Germline CDR1 reads SGHVS; CDR2 reads FNYEAQ. The CDR3 loop spans 15 amino acids. Complete variable domain (other parts from reference TRBV7-6 and TRBJ2-3): GAGVSQSPRYKVTKRGQDVALRCDPISGHVSLYWYRQALGQGPEFLTYFNYEAQQDKSGLPNDRFSAERPEGSISTLTIQRTEQRDSAMYRCASSSLGAGTDTQYFGPGTRLTVL.

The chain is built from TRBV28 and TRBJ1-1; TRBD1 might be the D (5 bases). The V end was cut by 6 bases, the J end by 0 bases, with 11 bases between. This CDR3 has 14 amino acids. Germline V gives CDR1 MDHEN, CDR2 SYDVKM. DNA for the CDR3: TGTGCCAGCAGCAAGGGGTTCATGAACACTGAAGCTTTCTTT. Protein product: CASSKGFMNTEAFF. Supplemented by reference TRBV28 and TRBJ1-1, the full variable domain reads DVKVTQSSRYLVKRTGEKVFLECVQDMDHENMFWYRQDPGLGLRLIYFSYDVKMKEKGDIPEGYSVSREKKERFSLILESASTNQTSMYLCASSKGFMNTEAFFGQGTRLTVV.

As DNA, the CDR3 is TGCGCCAGCAGCCAATTTTCTAGCAATCAGCCCCAGCATTTT. As protein: CASSQFSSNQPQHF. The genes are TRBV4-1 and TRBJ1-5; no definite D call. Per the germline V gene, CDR1 is MGHRA and CDR2 is YSYEKL. This CDR3 comprises 14 residues. The V end lost 2 bases, the J end lost 0 bases, and 5 bases lay between the germline ends.

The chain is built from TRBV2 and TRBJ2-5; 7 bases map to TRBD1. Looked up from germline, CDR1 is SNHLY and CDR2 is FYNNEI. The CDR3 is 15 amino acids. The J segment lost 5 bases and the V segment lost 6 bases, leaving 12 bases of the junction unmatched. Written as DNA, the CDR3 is TGTGCCAGCAGCATAACAGGGGTCGGCACGGAGACCCAGTACTTC. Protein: CASSITGVGTETQYF.

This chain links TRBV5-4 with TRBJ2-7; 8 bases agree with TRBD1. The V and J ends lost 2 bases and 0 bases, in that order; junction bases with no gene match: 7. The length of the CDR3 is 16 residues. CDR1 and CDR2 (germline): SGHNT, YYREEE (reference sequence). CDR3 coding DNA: TGTGCCAGCAGCTTCGAACAGGGGGAACTCTCCTACGAGCAGTACTTC. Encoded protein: CASSFEQGELSYEQYF.

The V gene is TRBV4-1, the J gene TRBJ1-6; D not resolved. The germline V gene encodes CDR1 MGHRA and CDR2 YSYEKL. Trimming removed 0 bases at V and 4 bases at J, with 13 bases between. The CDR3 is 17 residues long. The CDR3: CASSQEMGIVYNSPLHF. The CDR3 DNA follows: TGCGCCAGCAGCCAAGAAATGGGCATAGTATATAATTCACCCCTCCACTTT.

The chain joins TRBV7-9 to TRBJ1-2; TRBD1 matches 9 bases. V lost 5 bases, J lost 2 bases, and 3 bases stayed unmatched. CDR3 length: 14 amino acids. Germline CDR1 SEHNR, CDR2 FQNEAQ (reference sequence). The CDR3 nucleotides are TGTGCCAGCAGCGGGGGGACAGGGAACTATGGCTACACCTTC. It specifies CASSGGTGNYGYTF. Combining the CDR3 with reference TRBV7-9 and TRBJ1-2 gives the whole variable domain DTGVSQNPRHKITKRGQNVTFRCDPISEHNRLYWYRQTLGQGPEFLTYFQNEAQLEKSRLLSDRFSAERPKGSFSTLEIQRTEQGDSAMYLCASSGGTGNYGYTFGSGTRLTVV.

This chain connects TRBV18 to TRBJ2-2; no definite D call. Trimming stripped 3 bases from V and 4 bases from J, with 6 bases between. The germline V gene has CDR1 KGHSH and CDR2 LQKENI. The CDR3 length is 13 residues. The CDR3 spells CASSPRTTGELFF. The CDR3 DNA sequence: TGTGCCAGCTCACCCCGAACCACCGGGGAGCTGTTTTTT.

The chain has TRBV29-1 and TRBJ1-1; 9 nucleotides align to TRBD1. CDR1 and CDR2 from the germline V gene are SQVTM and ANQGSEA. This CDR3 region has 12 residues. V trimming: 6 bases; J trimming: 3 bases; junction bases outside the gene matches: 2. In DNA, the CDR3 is TGCAGCGTGGGACAGGGATACACTGAAGCTTTCTTT. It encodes CSVGQGYTEAFF.

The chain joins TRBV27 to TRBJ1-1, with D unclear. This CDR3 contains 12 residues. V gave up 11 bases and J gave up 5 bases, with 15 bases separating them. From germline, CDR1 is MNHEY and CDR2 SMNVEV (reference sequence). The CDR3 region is CAARGSGTEAFF. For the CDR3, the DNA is TGTGCCGCAAGAGGCTCGGGGACTGAAGCTTTCTTT.

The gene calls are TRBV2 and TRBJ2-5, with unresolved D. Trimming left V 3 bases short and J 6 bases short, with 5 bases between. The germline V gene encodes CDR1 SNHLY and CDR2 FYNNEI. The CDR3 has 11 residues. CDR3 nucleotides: TGTGCCAGCAGTGAGGGAAAGACCCAGTACTTC. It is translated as CASSEGKTQYF.

The CDR3 protein is CASSLQRNQPQHF. In DNA form, the CDR3 reads TGTGCCAGCAGCCTACAGAGAAATCAGCCCCAGCATTTT. The J gene is TRBJ1-5, the V gene TRBV7-2; D gene ambiguous. V dropped 5 bases and J dropped 4 bases, with 9 bases sitting between them. The CDR3 contains 13 residues. The germline CDR1 and CDR2 sequences are SGHTA and FQGNSA. Based on the CDR3 plus reference TRBV7-2 and TRBJ1-5, the full variable domain is GAGVSQSPSNKVTEKGKDVELRCDPISGHTALYWYRQSLGQGLEFLIYFQGNSAPDKSGLPSDRFSAERTGGSVSTLTIQRTQQEDSAVYLCASSLQRNQPQHFGDGTRLSIL.

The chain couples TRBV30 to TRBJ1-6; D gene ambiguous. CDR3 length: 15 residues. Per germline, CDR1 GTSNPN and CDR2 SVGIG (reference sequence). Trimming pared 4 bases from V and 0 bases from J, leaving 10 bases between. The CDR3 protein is CAWMIESSYNSPLHF. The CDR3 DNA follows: TGTGCCTGGATGATAGAAAGCTCCTATAATTCACCCCTCCACTTT. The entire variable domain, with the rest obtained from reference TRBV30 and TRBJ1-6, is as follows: SQTIHQWPATLVQPVGSPLSLECTVEGTSNPNLYWYRQAAGRGLQLLFYSVGIGQISSEVPQNLSASRPQDRQFILSSKKLLLSDSGFYLCAWMIESSYNSPLHFGNGTRLTVT.

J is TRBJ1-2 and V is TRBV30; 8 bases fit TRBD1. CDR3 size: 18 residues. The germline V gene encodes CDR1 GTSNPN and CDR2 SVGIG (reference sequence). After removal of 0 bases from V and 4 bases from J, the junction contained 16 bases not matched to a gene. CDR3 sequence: CAWSVRRQGSAWSYGYTF. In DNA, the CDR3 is TGTGCCTGGAGTGTTAGGAGACAGGGGTCGGCCTGGAGCTATGGCTACACCTTC.

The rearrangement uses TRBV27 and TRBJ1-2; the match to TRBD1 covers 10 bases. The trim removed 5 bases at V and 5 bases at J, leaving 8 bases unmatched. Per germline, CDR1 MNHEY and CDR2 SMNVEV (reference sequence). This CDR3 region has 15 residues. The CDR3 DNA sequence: TGTGCCAGCAGTCCTCTGACAGGGGGCAGGTATGGCTACACCTTC. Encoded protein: CASSPLTGGRYGYTF.

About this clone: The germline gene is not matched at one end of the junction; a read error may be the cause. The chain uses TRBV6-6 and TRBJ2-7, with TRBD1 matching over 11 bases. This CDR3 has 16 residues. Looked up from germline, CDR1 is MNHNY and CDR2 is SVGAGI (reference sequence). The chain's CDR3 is CASSDTRTGGLQDSGF. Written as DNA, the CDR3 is TGTGCCAGCAGCGACACGCGGACAGGGGGCCTTCAGGATTCCGGATTC.

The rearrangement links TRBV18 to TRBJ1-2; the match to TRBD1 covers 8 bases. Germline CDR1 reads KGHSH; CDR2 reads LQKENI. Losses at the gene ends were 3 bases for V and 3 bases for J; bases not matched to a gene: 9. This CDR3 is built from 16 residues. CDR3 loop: CASSPKSGGGDYGYTF. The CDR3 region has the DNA TGTGCCAGCTCACCGAAATCAGGGGGCGGGGACTATGGCTACACCTTC.

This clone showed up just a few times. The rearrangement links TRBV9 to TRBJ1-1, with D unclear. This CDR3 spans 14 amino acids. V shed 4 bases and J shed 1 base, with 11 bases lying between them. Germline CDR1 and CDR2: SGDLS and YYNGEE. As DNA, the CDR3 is TGTGCCAGCAGCCCCACATCGGCGAACACTGAAGCTTTCTTT. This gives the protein CASSPTSANTEAFF. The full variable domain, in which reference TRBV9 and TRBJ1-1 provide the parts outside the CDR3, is DSGVTQTPKHLITATGQRVTLRCSPRSGDLSVYWYQQSLDQGLQFLIQYYNGEERAKGNILERFSAQQFPDLHSELNLSSLELGDSALYFCASSPTSANTEAFFGQGTRLTVV.

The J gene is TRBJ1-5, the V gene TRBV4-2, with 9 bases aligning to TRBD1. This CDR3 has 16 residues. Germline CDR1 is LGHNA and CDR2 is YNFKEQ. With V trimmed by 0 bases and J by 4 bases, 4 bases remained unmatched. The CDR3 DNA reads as TGTGCCAGCAGCCAAGAGTGGGACAGGGATAATCAGCCCCAGCATTTT. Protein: CASSQEWDRDNQPQHF.

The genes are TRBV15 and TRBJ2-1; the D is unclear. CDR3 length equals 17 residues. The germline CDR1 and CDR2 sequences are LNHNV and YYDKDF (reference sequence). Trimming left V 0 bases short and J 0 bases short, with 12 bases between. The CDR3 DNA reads TGTGCCACCAGCAGAGACCAACACAGTAGCTCCTACAATGAGCAGTTCTTC. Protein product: CATSRDQHSSSYNEQFF.

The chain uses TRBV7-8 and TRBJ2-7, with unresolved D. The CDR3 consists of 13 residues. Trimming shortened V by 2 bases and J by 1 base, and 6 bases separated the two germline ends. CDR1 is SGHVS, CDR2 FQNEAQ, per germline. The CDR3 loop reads CASSLFGSYEQYF. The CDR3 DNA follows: TGTGCCAGCAGCTTATTTGGGTCCTACGAGCAGTACTTC.

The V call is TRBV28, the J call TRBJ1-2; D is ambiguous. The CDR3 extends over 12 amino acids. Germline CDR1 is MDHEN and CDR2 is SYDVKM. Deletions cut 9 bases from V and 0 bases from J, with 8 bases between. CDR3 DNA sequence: TGTGCCAGTTTTATAGCTAACTATGGCTACACCTTC. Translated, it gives CASFIANYGYTF.